The text below deals with one T cell receptor beta chain. This sample was taken from a study of T cell clusters in autoimmune cytopenias. Each sample's input was about 250 ng genomic DNA, some 40,000 genome equivalents. TRB rearrangements were amplified by touch-down multiplex PCR with mixed TRB-A/B primers. TCRdb reprocessed the multiplex PCR reads; each CDR3 protein has one entry and no DNA is given. This sample contains around 7,000 distinct CDR3 sequences. The germline V gene encodes CDR1 MNHNS and CDR2 SASEGT. The CDR3 is made up of 13 amino acids. The same sample was also studied in work on T cell repertoires in aging, cancer and after chemotherapy.

V and J are TRBV6-1 and TRBJ1-2; TCRdb lists TRBD1, though no DNA is available to test this call. Material for sequencing was peripheral blood. This sequence originates from a human donor in good health. CDR3 region: CASSTRTGWGYTF.